This TCR beta chain was recorded in a study of T-cell reconstitution after alpha-beta-depleted transplantation in children. Study-level points and caveats: T-cell numbers and diversity, one year after transplant, stemmed largely from T cells that were newly produced. In patients about two months after transplant, alpha-beta T cells reportedly arose from several hundred expanded graft clones. Some patients owed their high day-60 TCRbeta diversity to surviving recipient T cells and thymic progenitors.

The CDR3 length is 14 residues. Trimming removed 5 bases from V and 4 bases from J, with 9 bases in between. This clonotype has more than one count but fewer than ten. No antigen is known for it. As it was prepared, the TCRbeta library received unique molecular identifiers. TCRdb passed the PCR reads through MiXCR, listing each CDR3 protein once. The data contain 530,000 or so distinct CDR3 sequences, about a quarter of them singletons. The sequence was obtained from a boy under two years old with Wiskott-Aldrich syndrome, due to receive a stem cell transplant. The sample here was PBMCs, taken before TCRalphabeta/CD19-depleted stem cell transplant. This chain joins TRBV12-3 or TRBV12-4 and TRBJ2-6; D call uncertain. The chain's CDR3 is CASSDGVGANVLTF. CDR3 nucleotides: TGTGCCAGCAGTGATGGGGTCGGGGCCAACGTCCTGACTTTC.